This T cell receptor beta chain was retrieved from a study of cytomegalovirus exposure and HLA in healthy donors. General study findings and limits: Immune exposure data for these donors was limited to CMV serostatus. Later, TCR association rates were found to vary by HLA locus, highest for DRB1 and lowest for HLA-C. A later analysis linked a missense DCLRE1C variant to TCR beta V- and J-gene trimming. High specificity and sensitivity for cytomegalovirus status were reported for the classifier.

For this clone: What it binds is unknown.

PCR was performed using 60 Vbeta and 13 Jbeta primers. The assay was immunoSEQ multiplex PCR, and TCRdb's table has in-frame clones only and misses some. The sample has 84,000 or so clones, roughly three quarters seen once. The CDR3 has 16 residues. V shed 0 bases and J 4 bases; nucleotides not matched to a gene: 5. Germline lookup yields CDR1 SGHRS and CDR2 YFSETQ. The sequence was collected from a man younger than 45 in good health and CMV-seronegative. The sample comprised PBMCs. This chain connects TRBV5-1 to TRBJ1-3; 9 bases match TRBD1. The CDR3 coding sequence is TGCGCCAGCAGCTTGGATGGACAGGGGAGCGGAAACACCATATATTTT. Residues: CASSLDGQGSGNTIYF.